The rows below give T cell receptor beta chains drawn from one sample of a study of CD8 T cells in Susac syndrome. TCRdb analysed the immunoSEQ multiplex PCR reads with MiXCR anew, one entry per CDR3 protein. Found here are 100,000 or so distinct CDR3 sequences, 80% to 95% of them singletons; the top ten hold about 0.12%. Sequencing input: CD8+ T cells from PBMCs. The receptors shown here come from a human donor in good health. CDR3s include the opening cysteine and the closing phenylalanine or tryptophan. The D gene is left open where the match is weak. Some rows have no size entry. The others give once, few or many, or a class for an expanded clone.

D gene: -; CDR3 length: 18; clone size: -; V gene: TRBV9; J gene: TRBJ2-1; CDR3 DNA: TGTGCCAGCAGCGGACAGGGTCTCGGGGGAAGAATTGGGAATGAGCAGTTCTTC; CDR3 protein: CASSGQGLGGRIGNEQFF
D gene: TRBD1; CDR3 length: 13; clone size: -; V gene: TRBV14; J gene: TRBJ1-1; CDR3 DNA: TGTGCCAGCAGCTTACAGGGGGAGACTGAAGCTTTCTTT; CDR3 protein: CASSLQGETEAFF
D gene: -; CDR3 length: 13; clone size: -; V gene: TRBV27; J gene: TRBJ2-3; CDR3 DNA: TGTGCCAGCAGTTACGGACAGACAGATACGCAGTATTTT; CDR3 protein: CASSYGQTDTQYF
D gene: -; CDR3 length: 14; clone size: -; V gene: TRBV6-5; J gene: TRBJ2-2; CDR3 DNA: TGTGCCAGCAGTTCTACCAGGGCGGCCGGGGAGCTGTTTTTT; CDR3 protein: CASSSTRAAGELFF
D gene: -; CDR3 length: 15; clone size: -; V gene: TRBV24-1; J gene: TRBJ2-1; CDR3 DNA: TGTGCCACCAGTGACCCTACTGGGATACCCAATGAGCAGTTCTTC; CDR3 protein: CATSDPTGIPNEQFF
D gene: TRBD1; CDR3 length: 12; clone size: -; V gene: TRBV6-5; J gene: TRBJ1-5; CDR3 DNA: TGTGCCAGCACGACAGGGGTGCAGCCCCAGCATTTT; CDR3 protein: CASTTGVQPQHF
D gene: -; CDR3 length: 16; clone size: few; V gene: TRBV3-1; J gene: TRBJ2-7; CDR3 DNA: TGTGCCAGCAGCCAAGATTCCACACTAAAGCGGTACGAGCAGTACTTC; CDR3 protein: CASSQDSTLKRYEQYF
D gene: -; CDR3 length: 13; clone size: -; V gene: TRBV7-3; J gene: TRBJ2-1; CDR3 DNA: TGTGCCAGCAGCGAGTTTTCCTCCAATGAGCAGTTCTTC; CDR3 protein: CASSEFSSNEQFF
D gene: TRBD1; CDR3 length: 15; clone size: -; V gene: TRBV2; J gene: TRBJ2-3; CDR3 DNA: TGTGCCAGCAGAGGGACAGGGGTCCGGACAGATACGCAGTATTTT; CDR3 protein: CASRGTGVRTDTQYF
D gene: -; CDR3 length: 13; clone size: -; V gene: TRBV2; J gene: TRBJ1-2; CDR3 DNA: TGTGCCAGCAGTGAGGGGTTTTACTATGGCTACACCTTC; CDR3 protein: CASSEGFYYGYTF
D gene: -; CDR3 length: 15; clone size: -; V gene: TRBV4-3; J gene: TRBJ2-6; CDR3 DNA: TGCGCCAGCAGCCAACAGGGCTCTGGGGCCAACGTCCTGACTTTC; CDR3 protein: CASSQQGSGANVLTF
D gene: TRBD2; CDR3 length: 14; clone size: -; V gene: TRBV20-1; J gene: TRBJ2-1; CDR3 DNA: TGCAGTGCTAGCGCCGGGAGGACCGGCAATGAGCAGTTCTTC; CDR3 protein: CSASAGRTGNEQFF
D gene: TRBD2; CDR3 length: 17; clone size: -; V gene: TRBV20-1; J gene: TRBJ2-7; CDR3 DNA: TGCAGTGCTAGAGATGGGTCCTGGTCGCGGGGGGGGGACGAGCAGTACTTC; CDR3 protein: CSARDGSWSRGGDEQYF
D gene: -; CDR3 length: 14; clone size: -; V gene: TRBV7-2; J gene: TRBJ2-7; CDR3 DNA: TGTGCCAGCAGCTTAGTAGCAGTAGCCTACGAGCAGTACTTC; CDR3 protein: CASSLVAVAYEQYF
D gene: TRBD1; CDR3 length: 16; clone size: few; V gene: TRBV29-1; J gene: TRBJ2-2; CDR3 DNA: TGCAGCGTGGGGGCCGGGACAGGGGATGCCCCCGGGGAGCTGTTTTTT; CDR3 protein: CSVGAGTGDAPGELFF
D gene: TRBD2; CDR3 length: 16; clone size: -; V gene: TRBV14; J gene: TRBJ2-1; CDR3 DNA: TGTGCCAGCAGCCAAGATCAGAGCGGGAGTGGTCCTGAGCAGTTCTTC; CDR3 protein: CASSQDQSGSGPEQFF
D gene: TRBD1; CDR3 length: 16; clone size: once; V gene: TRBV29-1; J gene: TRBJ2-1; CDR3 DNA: TGCAGCGTTGAAGAACTCGGACAGGGGATTAGTCGTGAGCAGTTCTTC; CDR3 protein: CSVEELGQGISREQFF
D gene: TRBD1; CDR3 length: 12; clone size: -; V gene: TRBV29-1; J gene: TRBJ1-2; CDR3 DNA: TGCAGCGTAGGCCGGGACAGCGGACGCTACACCTTC; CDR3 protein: CSVGRDSGRYTF
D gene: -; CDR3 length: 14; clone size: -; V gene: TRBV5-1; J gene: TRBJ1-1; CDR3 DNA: TGCGCCAGCAGCCCTGGAGGGGACTTACTGGAAGCTTTCTTT; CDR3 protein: CASSPGGDLLEAFF
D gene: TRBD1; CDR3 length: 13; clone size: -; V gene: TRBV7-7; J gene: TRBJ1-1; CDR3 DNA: TGTGCTAGCAGACCTGACAGGGGATGTCACGCTTTCTTT; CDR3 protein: CASRPDRGCHAFF
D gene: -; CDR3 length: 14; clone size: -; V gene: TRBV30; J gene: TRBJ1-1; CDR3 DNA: TGTGCCTGGGCTGTGGGGCCGGGGAACACTGAAGCTTTCTTT; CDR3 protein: CAWAVGPGNTEAFF
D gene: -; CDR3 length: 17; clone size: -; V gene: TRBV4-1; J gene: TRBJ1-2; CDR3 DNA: TGCGCCAGCAGCCAAGATAGTACACCCCGAGGAGGCTATGGCTACACCTTC; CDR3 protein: CASSQDSTPRGGYGYTF
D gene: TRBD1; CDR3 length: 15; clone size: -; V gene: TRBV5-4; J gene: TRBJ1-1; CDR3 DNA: TGTGCCAGCAGCCCTGGACAGGGTTCGTGGACTGAAGCTTTCTTT; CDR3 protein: CASSPGQGSWTEAFF
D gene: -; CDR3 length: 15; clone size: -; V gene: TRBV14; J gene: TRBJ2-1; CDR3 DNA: TGTGCCAGCAGCCAAGCCGGTCGACAGTTCAATGAGCAGTTCTTC; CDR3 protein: CASSQAGRQFNEQFF
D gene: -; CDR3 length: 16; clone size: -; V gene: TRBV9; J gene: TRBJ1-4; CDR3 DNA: -; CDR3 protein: CASSMAPMQLMKNCFF
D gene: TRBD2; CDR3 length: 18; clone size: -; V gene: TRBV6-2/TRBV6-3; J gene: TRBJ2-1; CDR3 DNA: TGTGCCAGCAGTTACTTGGGACTAGCGGGGGATTTCTACAATGAGCAGTTCTTC; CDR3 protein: CASSYLGLAGDFYNEQFF
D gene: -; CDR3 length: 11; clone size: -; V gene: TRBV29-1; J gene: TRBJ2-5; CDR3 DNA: TGCAGCGGTCGGGCCCAAGAGACCCAGTACTTC; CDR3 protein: CSGRAQETQYF
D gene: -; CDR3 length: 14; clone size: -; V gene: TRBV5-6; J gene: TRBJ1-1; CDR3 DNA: TGTGCCAGCAGCGTGACAGACTCGAACACTGAAGCTTTCTTT; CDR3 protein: CASSVTDSNTEAFF
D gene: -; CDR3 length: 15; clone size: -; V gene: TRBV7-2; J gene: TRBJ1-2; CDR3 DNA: TGTGCCAGCGGGTTGTCGGGACAATTTAACTATGGCTACACCTTC; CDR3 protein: CASGLSGQFNYGYTF
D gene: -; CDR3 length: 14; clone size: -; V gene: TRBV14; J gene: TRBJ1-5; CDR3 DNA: TGTGCCAGCAGCCAATCAGGACGCAATCAGCCCCAGCATTTT; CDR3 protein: CASSQSGRNQPQHF
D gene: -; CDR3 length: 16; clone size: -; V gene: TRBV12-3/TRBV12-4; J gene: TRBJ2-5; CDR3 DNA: TGTGCCAGCAGTTCGCTCCTCACGAGCGGCCAAGAGACCCAGTACTTC; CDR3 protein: CASSSLLTSGQETQYF
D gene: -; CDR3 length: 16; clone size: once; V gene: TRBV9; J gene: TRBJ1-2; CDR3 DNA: TGTGCCAGCAGCGCATACTCCGGGACCCCGCCCTATGGCTACACCTTC; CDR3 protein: CASSAYSGTPPYGYTF
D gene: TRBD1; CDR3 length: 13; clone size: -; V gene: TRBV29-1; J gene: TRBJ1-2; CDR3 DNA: TGCAGCGGGTTGGACAGGGGAGATTATGGCTACACCTTC; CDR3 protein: CSGLDRGDYGYTF
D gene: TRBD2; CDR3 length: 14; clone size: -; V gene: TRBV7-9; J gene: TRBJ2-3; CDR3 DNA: TGTGCCAGCAGCACAACTAGCGGAAGATATACGCAGTATTTT; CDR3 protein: CASSTTSGRYTQYF
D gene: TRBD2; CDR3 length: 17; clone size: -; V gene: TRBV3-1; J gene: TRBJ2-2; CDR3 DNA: TGTGCCAGCAGCCAAGATCGGAGCGGGAGGGCCCCCGGGGAGCTGTTTTTT; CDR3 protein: CASSQDRSGRAPGELFF
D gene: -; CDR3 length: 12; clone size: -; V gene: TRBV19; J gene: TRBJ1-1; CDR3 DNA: TGTGCCAGTAGTATCGGACGCACTGAAGCTTTCTTT; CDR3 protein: CASSIGRTEAFF
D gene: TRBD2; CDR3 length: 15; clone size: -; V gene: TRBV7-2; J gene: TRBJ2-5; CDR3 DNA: TGTGCCAGCAGCTCCCCCGGGGGGGTCGGAGAGACCCAGTACTTC; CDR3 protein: CASSSPGGVGETQYF
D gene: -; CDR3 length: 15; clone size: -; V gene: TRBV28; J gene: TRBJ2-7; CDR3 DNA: TGTGCCAGCAGTTCGTCCACTTCGAGCTCCTACGAGCAGTACTTC; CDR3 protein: CASSSSTSSSYEQYF
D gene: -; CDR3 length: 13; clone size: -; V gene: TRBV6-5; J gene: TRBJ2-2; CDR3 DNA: TGTGCCAGCAGTCCCCAGCGCCGTGGGGAGCTGTTTTTT; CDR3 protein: CASSPQRRGELFF
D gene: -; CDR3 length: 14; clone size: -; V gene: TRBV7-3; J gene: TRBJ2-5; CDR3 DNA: TGTGCCAGCAGCTTAGTGGGTCGCCAAGAGACCCAGTACTTC; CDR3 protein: CASSLVGRQETQYF
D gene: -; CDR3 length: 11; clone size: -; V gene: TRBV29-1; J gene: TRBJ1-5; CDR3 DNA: TGCAGCGTTGGGGATGATCAGCCCCAGCATTTT; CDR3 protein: CSVGDDQPQHF
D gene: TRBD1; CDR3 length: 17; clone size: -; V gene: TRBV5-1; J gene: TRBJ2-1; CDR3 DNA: TGCGCCAGCAGTCACGAACCGGGACAGGGTTTCAACAATGAGCAGTTCTTC; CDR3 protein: CASSHEPGQGFNNEQFF
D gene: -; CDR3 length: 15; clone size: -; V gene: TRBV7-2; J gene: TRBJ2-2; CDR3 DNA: TGTGCCAGCAGCACGACCGGGACAAGCACCGGGGAGCTGTTTTTT; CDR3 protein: CASSTTGTSTGELFF
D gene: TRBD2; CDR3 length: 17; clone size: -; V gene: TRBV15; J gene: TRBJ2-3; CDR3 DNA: TGTGCCACCAGCCGCTACGGACTAGCGGGAGATTCCGATACGCAGTATTTT; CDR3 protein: CATSRYGLAGDSDTQYF
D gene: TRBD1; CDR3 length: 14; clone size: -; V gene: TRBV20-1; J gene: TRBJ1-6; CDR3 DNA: TGCAGTGCCGCGGACAGGGTCTATAATTCACCCCTCCACTTT; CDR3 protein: CSAADRVYNSPLHF